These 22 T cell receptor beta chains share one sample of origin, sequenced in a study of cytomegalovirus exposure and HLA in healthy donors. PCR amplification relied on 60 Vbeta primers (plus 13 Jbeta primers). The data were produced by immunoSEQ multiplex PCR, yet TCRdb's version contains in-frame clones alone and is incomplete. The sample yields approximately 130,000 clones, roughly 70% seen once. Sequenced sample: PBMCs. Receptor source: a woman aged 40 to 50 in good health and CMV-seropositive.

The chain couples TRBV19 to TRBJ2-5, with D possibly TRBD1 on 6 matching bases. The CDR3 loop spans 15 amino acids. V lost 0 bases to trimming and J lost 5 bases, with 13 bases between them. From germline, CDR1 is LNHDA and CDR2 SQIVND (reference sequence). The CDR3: CASSIDPGAWETQYF. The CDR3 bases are TGTGCCAGTAGTATAGACCCAGGGGCTTGGGAGACCCAGTACTTC.

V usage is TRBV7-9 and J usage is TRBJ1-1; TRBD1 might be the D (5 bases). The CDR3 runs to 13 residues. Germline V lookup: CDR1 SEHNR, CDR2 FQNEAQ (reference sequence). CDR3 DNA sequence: TGTGCGGCCCACCGGGGGGGGAGCACTGAAGCTTTCTTT. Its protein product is CAAHRGGSTEAFF.

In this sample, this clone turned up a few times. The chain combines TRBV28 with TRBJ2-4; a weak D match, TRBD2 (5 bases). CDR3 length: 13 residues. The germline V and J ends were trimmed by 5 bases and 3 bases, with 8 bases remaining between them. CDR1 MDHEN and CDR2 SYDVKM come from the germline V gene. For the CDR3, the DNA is TGTGCCAGCAGTGACCGGGACAAAAACATTCAGTACTTC. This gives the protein CASSDRDKNIQYF.

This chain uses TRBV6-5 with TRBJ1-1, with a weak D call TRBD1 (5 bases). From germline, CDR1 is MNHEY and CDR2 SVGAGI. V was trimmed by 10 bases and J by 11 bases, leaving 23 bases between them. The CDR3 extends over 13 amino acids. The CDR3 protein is CATSGGAPGRAFF. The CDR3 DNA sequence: TGTGCCACCTCGGGAGGGGCCCCGGGTCGCGCTTTCTTT.

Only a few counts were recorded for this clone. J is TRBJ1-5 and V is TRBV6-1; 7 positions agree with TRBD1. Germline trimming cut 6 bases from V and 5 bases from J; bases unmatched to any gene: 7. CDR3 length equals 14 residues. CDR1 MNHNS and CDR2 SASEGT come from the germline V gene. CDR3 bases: TGTGCCAGCAGCGGCACAGGGGCCCATCAGCCCCAGCATTTT. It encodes CASSGTGAHQPQHF.

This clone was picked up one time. This CDR3 is CASSTPHGTGGLAETQYF. The CDR3 nucleotides are TGTGCCAGCAGCACCCCCCATGGGACAGGAGGGTTAGCTGAGACCCAGTACTTC. The rearrangement uses TRBV9 and TRBJ2-5, with 8 bases identical to TRBD1. CDR1 is SGDLS, CDR2 YYNGEE, per germline. The CDR3 extends over 18 amino acids. V dropped 4 bases and J dropped 5; count of bases not matched to a gene: 19.

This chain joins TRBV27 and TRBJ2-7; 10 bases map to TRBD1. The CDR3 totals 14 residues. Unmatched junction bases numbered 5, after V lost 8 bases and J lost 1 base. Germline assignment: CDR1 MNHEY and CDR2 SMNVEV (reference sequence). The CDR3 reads CASGLGQGSYEQYF. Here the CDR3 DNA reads TGTGCCAGCGGCCTGGGACAGGGGTCCTACGAGCAGTACTTC.

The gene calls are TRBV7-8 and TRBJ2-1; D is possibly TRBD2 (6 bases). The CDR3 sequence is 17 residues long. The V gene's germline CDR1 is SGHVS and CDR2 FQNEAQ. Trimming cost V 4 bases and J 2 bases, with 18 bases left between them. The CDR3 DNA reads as TGTGCCAGCAGCTCCCCCCGGGGAGGAGGGGCCTACAATGAGCAGTTCTTC. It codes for CASSSPRGGGAYNEQFF.

The CDR3 is CAALRAPVSSYEQYF. Written as DNA, the CDR3 is TGCGCCGCGCTGCGGGCCCCGGTAAGCTCCTACGAGCAGTACTTC. V gene TRBV10-1 combines with J gene TRBJ2-7, with a tentative D call TRBD2 (5 bases). The V end lost 11 bases, the J end lost 0 bases, and 20 bases lay between the germline ends. This CDR3 is 15 amino acids long. Germline CDR1 WNHNN, CDR2 SYGVQD (reference sequence).

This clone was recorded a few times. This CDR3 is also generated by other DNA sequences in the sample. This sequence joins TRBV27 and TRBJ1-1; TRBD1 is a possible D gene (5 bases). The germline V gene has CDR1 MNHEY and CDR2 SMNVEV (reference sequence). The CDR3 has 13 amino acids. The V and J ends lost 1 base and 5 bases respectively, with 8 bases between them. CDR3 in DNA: TGTGCCAGCAGTTTATTTCGGGGGACTGAAGCTTTCTTT. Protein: CASSLFRGTEAFF.

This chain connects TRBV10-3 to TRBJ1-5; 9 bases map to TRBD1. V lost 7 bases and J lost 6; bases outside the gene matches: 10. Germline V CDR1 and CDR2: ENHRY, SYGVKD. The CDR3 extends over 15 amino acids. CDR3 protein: CAIKPDRGGSQPQHF. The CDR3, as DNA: TGTGCCATCAAACCGGACAGGGGAGGCTCTCAGCCCCAGCATTTT.

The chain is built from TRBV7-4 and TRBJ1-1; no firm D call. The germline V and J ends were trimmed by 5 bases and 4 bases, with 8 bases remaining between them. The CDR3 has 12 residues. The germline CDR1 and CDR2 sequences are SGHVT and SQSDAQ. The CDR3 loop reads CASSPRSTEAFF. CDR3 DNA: TGTGCCAGCAGCCCCCGGAGCACTGAAGCTTTCTTT.

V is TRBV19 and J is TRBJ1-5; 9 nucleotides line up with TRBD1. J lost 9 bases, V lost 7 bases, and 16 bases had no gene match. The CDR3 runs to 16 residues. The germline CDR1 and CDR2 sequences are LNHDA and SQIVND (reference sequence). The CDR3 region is CASTFHRDRVFPPQHF. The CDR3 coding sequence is TGTGCCAGTACCTTCCACCGGGACAGGGTCTTTCCGCCCCAGCATTTT.

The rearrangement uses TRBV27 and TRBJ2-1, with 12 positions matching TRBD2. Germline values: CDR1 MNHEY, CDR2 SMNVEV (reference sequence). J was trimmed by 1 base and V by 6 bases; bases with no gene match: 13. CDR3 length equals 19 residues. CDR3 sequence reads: CASRPLAGGIGASYNEQFF. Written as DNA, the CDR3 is TGTGCCAGCAGACCACTAGCGGGAGGAATCGGTGCGTCCTACAATGAGCAGTTCTTC.

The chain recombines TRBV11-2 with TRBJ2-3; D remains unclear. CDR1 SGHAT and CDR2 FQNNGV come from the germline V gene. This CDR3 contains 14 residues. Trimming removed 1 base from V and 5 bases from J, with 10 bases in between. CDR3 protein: CASSLGQEQDTQYF. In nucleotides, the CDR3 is TGTGCCAGCAGCTTAGGGCAGGAACAAGATACGCAGTATTTT.

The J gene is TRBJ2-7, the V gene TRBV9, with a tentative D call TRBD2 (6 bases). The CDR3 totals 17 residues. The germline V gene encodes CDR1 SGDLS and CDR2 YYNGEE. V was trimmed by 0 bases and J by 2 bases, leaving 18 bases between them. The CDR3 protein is CASSVAGGRGTPYEQYF. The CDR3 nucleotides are TGTGCCAGCAGCGTAGCCGGCGGTCGGGGGACCCCCTACGAGCAGTACTTC.

The CDR3 bases are TGTGCCTGGCAGACACCTAAGGGGACAGGGAACACTGAAGCTTTCTTT. Encoded protein: CAWQTPKGTGNTEAFF. This chain links TRBV30 with TRBJ1-1, with TRBD1 matching 8 bases. Germline V gene data show CDR1 as GTSNPN and CDR2 as SVGIG (reference sequence). The CDR3 is made up of 16 amino acids. After removal of 5 bases from V and 1 base from J, the junction contained 12 bases not matched to a gene. Based on the CDR3 plus reference TRBV30 and TRBJ1-1, the full variable domain is SQTIHQWPATLVQPVGSPLSLECTVEGTSNPNLYWYRQAAGRGLQLLFYSVGIGQISSEVPQNLSASRPQDRQFILSSKKLLLSDSGFYLCAWQTPKGTGNTEAFFGQGTRLTVV.

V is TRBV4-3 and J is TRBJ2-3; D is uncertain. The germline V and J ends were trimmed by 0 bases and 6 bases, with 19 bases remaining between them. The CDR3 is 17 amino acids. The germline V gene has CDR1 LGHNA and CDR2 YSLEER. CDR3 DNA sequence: TGCGCCAGCAGCCAAGATATTCAGGTCTTAGGTCTGGATACGCAGTATTTT. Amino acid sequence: CASSQDIQVLGLDTQYF.

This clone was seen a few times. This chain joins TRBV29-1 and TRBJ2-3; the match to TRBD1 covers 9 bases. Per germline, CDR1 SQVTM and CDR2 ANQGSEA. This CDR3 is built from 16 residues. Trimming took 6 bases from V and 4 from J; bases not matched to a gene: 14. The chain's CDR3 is CSVGRYGDREADTQYF. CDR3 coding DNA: TGCAGCGTCGGTCGGTACGGGGACAGGGAGGCAGATACGCAGTATTTT.

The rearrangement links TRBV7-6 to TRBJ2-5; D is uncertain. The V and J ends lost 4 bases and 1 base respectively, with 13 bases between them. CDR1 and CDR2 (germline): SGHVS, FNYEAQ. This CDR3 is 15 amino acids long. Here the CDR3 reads CASSSTPDTQETQYF. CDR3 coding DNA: TGTGCCAGCAGCTCGACCCCTGACACCCAAGAGACCCAGTACTTC.

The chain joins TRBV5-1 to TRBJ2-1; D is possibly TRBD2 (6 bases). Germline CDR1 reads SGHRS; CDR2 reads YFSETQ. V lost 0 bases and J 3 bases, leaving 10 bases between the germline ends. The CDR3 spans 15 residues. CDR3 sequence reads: CASSLVGGVYNEQFF. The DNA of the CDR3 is TGCGCCAGCAGCTTGGTGGGCGGGGTCTACAATGAGCAGTTCTTC.

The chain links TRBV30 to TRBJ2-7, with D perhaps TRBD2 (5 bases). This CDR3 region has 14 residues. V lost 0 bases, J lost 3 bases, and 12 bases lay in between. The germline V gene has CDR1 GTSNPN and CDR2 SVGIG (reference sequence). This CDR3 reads CAWSVPLEGYEQYF. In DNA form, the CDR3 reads TGTGCCTGGAGTGTCCCCCTTGAGGGCTACGAGCAGTACTTC. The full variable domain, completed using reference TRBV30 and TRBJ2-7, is SQTIHQWPATLVQPVGSPLSLECTVEGTSNPNLYWYRQAAGRGLQLLFYSVGIGQISSEVPQNLSASRPQDRQFILSSKKLLLSDSGFYLCAWSVPLEGYEQYFGPGTRLTVT.